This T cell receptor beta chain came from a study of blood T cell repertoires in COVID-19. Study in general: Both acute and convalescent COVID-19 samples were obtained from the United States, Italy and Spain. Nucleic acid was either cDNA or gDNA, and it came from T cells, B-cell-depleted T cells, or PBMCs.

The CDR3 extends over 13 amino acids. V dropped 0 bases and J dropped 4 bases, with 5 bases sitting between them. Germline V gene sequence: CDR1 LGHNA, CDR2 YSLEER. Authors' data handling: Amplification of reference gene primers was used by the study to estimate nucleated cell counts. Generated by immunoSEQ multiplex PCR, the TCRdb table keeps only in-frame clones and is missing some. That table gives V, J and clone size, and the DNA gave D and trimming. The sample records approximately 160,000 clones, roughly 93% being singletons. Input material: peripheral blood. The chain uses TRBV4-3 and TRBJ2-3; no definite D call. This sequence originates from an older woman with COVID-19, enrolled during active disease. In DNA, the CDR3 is TGCGCCAGCAGCCAAGAACCGGCAGATACGCAGTATTTT. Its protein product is CASSQEPADTQYF.